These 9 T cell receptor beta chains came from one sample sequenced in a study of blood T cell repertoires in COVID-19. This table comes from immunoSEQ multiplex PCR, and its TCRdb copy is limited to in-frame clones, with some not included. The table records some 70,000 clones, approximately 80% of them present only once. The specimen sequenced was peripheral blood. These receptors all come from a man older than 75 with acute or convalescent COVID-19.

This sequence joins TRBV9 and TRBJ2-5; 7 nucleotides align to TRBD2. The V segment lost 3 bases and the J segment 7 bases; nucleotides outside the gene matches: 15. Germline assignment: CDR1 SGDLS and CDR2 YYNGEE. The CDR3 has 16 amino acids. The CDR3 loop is CASSGPSGDGGGTQYF. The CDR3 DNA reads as TGTGCCAGCAGCGGACCGAGCGGGGATGGTGGGGGGACCCAGTACTTC.

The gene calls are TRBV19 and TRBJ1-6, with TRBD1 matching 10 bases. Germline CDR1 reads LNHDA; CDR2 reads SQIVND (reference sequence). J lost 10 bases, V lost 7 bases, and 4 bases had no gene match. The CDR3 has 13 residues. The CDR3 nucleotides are TGTGCCAGTACGGGACAGGGGAAATCACCCCTCCACTTT. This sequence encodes CASTGQGKSPLHF.

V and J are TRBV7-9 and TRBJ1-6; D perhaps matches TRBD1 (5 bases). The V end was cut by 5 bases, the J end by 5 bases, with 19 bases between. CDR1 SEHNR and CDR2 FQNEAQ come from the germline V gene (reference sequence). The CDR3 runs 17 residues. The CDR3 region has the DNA TGTGCCAGCAGCCCCATCGGAGGGCAGGGAAATAATTCACCCCTCCACTTT. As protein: CASSPIGGQGNNSPLHF.

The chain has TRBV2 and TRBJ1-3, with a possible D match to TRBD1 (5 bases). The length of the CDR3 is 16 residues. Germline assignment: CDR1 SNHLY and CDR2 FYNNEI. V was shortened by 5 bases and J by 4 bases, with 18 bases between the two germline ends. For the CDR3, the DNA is TGTGCCAGCAGTTCTCAGCCGGGACTCGTGGGAAACACCATATATTTT. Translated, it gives CASSSQPGLVGNTIYF.

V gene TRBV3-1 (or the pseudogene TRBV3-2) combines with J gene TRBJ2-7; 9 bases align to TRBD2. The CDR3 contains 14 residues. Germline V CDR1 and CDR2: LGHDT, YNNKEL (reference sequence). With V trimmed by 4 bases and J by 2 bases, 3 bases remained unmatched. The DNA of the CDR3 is TGTGCCAGCAGCCCCGTAGCGGGAGCCTACGAGCAGTACTTC. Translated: CASSPVAGAYEQYF.

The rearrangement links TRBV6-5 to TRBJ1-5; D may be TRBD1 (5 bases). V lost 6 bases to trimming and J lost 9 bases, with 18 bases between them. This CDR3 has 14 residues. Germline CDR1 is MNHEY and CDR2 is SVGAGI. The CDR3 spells CASSLDSQVPPQHF. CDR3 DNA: TGTGCCAGCAGCCTTGACAGCCAGGTTCCGCCCCAGCATTTT.

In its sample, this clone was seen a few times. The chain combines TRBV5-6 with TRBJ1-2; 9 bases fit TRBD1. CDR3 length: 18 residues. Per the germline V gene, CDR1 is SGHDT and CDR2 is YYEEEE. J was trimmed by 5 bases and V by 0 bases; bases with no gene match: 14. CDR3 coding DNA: TGTGCCAGCAGCTTGGAAGGGACAGGGCCAAGTTCTCTTTATGGCTACACCTTC. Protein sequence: CASSLEGTGPSSLYGYTF. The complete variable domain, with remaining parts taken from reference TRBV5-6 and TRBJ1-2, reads DAGVTQSPTHLIKTRGQQVTLRCSPKSGHDTVSWYQQALGQGPQFIFQYYEEEERQRGNFPDRFSGHQFPNYSSELNVNALLLGDSALYLCASSLEGTGPSSLYGYTFGSGTRLTVV.

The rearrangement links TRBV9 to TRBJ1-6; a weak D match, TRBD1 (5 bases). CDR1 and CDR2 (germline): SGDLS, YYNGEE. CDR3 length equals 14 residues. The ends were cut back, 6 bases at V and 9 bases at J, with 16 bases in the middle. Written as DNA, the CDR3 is TGTGCCAGCACCACCGGGGGGGTAGGTTCACCCCTCCACTTT. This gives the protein CASTTGGVGSPLHF.

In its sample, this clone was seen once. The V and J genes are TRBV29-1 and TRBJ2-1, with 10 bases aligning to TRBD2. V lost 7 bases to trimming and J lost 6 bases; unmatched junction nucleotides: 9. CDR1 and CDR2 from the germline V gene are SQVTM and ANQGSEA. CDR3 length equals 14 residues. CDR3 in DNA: TGCAGCGGCTCCGGGACTAGCGACTCCAATGAGCAGTTCTTC. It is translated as CSGSGTSDSNEQFF.